This T cell receptor (beta chain) was documented in a study of blood T cell repertoires in COVID-19. Overall study: Samples representing acute and convalescent COVID-19 were sourced from the United States, Italy and Spain.

Trimming took off 7 bases at V and 7 bases at J, with 17 bases between the two ends. Germline V gene data show CDR1 as MDHEN and CDR2 as SYDVKM. The CDR3 sequence is 13 residues long. Patients in Seattle were enrolled during active infection, then followed longitudinally. Under the authors' procedure: Nucleated cell counts were estimated from reference gene primer amplification. This table comes from immunoSEQ multiplex PCR, and its TCRdb copy is limited to in-frame clones, with some not included. From that table come the V and J calls and clone size; the DNA was used to work out D and trimming. The sample has 250,000 to 300,000 clones; approximately 86% are singletons.

This sequence originates from a woman aged 70-85 years with COVID-19, enrolled during active disease. The chain recombines TRBV28 with TRBJ2-7, with D unresolved. Sequenced material: peripheral blood. CDR3 amino acids: CASTTHAAYEQYF. For the CDR3, the DNA is TGTGCCAGCACCACTCATGCCGCTTATGAGCAGTACTTC. Full variable domain (remainder filled in from reference TRBV28 and TRBJ2-7): DVKVTQSSRYLVKRTGEKVFLECVQDMDHENMFWYRQDPGLGLRLIYFSYDVKMKEKGDIPEGYSVSREKKERFSLILESASTNQTSMYLCASTTHAAYEQYFGPGTRLTVT.